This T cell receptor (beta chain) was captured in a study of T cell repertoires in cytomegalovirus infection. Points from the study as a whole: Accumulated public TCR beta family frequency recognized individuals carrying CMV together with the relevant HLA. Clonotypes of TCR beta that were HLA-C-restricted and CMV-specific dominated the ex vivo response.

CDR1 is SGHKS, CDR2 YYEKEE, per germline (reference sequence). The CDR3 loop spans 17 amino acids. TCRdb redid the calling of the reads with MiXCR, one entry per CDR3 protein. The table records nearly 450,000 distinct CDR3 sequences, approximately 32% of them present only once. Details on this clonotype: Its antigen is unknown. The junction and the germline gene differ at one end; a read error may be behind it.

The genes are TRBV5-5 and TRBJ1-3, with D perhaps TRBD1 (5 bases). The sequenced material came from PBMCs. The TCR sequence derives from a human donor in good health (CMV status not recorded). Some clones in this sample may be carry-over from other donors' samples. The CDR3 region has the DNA TGTGCCAGCAGCTGGAGATTCTCGGGACCGTCTGTAAACACCATATATTTT. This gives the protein CASSWRFSGPSVNTIYF.